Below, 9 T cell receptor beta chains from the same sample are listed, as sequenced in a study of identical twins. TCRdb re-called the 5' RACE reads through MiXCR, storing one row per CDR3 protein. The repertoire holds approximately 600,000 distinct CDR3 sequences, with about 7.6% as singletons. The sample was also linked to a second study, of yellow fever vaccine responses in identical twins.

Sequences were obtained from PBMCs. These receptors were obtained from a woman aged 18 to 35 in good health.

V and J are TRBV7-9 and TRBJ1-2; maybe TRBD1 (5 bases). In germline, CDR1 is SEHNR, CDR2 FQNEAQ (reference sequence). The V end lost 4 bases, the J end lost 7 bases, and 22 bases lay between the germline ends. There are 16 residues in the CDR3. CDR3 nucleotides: TGTGCCAGCAGCTCCTCCCGGGACGGACCGCGTGGTGGCTACACCTTC. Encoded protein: CASSSSRDGPRGGYTF.

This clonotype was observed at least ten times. The CDR3 DNA sequence: TGTGCCAGCAGCTCCCGGACGACCCAGAACACTGAAGCTTTCTTT. Residues: CASSSRTTQNTEAFF. The chain combines TRBV11-2 with TRBJ1-1; D call uncertain. Between the trimmed V and J ends, which lost 4 bases and 1 base, there was a span of 13 bases. CDR1 and CDR2 from the germline V gene are SGHAT and FQNNGV. The CDR3 consists of 15 residues.

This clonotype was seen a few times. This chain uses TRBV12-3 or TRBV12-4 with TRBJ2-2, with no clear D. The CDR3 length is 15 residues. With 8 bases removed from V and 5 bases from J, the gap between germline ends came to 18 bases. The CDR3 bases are TGTGCCAGCGCCTTCCGATCGGCACTAACCGGGGAGCTGTTTTTT. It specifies CASAFRSALTGELFF.

Here the CDR3 reads CASSLDVVTNSYNEQFF. The CDR3 nucleotides are TGTGCCAGCAGCTTGGATGTTGTTACTAACTCCTACAATGAGCAGTTCTTC. The rearrangement joins TRBV5-6 to TRBJ2-1, with unresolved D. The V gene's germline CDR1 is SGHDT and CDR2 YYEEEE. Trimming removed 0 bases at V and 0 bases at J, with 13 bases between. The CDR3 sequence is 17 residues long. The whole variable domain, remainder taken from reference TRBV5-6 and TRBJ2-1, is DAGVTQSPTHLIKTRGQQVTLRCSPKSGHDTVSWYQQALGQGPQFIFQYYEEEERQRGNFPDRFSGHQFPNYSSELNVNALLLGDSALYLCASSLDVVTNSYNEQFFGPGTRLTVL.

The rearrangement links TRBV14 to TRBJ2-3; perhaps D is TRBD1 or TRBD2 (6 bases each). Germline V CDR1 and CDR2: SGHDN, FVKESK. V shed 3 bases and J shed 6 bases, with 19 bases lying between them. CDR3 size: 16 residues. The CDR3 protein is CASSQGDTAGGDTQYF. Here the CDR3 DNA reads TGTGCCAGCAGCCAGGGGGACACCGCAGGAGGGGATACGCAGTATTTT. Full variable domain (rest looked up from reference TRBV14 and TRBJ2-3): EAGVTQFPSHSVIEKGQTVTLRCDPISGHDNLYWYRRVMGKEIKFLLHFVKESKQDESGMPNNRFLAERTGGTYSTLKVQPAELEDSGVYFCASSQGDTAGGDTQYFGPGTRLTVL.

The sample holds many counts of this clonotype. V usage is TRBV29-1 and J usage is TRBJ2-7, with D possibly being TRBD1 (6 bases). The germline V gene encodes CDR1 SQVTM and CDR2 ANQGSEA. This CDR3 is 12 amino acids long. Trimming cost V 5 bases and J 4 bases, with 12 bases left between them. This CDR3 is CSVRQGLYEQYF. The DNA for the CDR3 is TGCAGCGTTAGGCAGGGGCTGTACGAGCAGTACTTC.

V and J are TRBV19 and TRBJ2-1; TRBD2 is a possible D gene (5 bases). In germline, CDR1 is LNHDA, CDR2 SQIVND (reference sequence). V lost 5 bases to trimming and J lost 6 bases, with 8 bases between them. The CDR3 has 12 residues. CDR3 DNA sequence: TGTGCCAGTAGTGCCGGACTCAATGAGCAGTTCTTC. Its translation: CASSAGLNEQFF.

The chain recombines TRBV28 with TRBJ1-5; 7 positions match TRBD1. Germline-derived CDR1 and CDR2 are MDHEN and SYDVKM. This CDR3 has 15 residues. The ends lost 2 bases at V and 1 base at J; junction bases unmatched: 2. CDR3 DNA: TGTGCCAGCAGTTTACAGGGGGGAAGCAATCAGCCCCAGCATTTT. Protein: CASSLQGGSNQPQHF.

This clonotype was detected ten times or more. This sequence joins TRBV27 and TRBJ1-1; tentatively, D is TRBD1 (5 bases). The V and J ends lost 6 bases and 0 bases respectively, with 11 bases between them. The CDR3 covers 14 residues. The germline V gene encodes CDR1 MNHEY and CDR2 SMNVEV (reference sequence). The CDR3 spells CASRVGTVNTEAFF. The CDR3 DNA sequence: TGTGCCAGCAGGGTTGGGACGGTGAACACTGAAGCTTTCTTT.